This paragraph reports one T cell receptor (beta chain). This sample is part of a study of T cells in Graves' hyperthyroidism and ophthalmopathy. The CDR3 length is 17 residues. The germline V and J ends were trimmed by 4 bases and 0 bases, with 19 bases remaining between them. Germline-derived CDR1 and CDR2 are SGDLS and YYNGEE. Amplification yielded TCR beta CDR3 regions, with RNA transcripts as the source. A set of HTBI primers served as the primers for a first-round RT-PCR of the TCR CDR3. TCRdb reprocessed the multiplex PCR reads with MiXCR, giving one entry per CDR3 protein. The sample shows under 750,000 distinct CDR3 sequences, around 19% of them seen only once. The authors obtained PBMCs from roughly 10 ml of fresh peripheral blood.

The chain has TRBV9 and TRBJ1-2; D not resolved. This receptor was identified in a woman aged 50 to 60 with Graves' hyperthyroidism that later progressed to Graves' ophthalmopathy. The sample consisted of blood. This CDR3 is CASSPSSVSTPNYGYTF. CDR3 nucleotides: TGTGCCAGCAGCCCCTCCTCCGTTTCGACACCTAACTATGGCTACACCTTC.